The 18 T cell receptor beta chains presented below share a single source sample, sequenced in a study of blood T cells in healthy people across ages. A second PCR of 7 to 11 cycles used a sample-barcoded 5' primer and a J-beta primer mix. Using its own MiXCR run on the 5' RACE reads, TCRdb lists one record per CDR3 protein. The top ten clones hold around 10% of a sample with about 500,000 distinct CDR3 sequences, about 24% of them seen once. The same data also contributed to another study, on T cells of mothers and their children.

Sequencing was performed on blood. The receptor set was obtained from a boy under 18 in good health.

This clonotype was seen more than once but under ten times. The chain links TRBV6-5 to TRBJ1-6; D is ambiguous. With 5 bases removed from V and 9 bases from J, the gap between germline ends came to 11 bases. The CDR3 consists of 13 residues. Germline lookup yields CDR1 MNHEY and CDR2 SVGAGI. CDR3 loop: CASSPFRGSPLHF. Written as DNA, the CDR3 is TGTGCCAGCAGTCCCTTTCGGGGTTCACCCCTCCACTTT.

The chain joins TRBV4-3 to TRBJ2-7, with TRBD1 matching 7 bases. This CDR3 comprises 15 residues. The V gene end was trimmed by 1 base and the J gene end by 2 bases; junction bases not matched to a gene: 5. The V gene's germline CDR1 is LGHNA and CDR2 YSLEER. The CDR3 DNA follows: TGCGCCAGCAGCCAAGCCCGGGACAGAGCCTACGAGCAGTACTTC. It yields the protein CASSQARDRAYEQYF.

The chain uses TRBV7-2 and TRBJ1-2; TRBD1 is a possible D gene (6 bases). The length of the CDR3 is 11 residues. The V and J ends lost 8 bases and 14 bases respectively, with 18 bases between them. Germline CDR1 and CDR2: SGHTA and FQGNSA. The CDR3 nucleotides read TGTGCCAGCTCCATAGGGGGAAGGGGGACCTTC. This codes for CASSIGGRGTF.

This clonotype has a handful of counts. The chain is built from TRBV20-1 and TRBJ2-7; D might be TRBD2 (5 bases). V was trimmed by 5 bases and J by 0 bases, leaving 11 bases between them. Germline V gene data show CDR1 as DFQATT and CDR2 as SNEGSKA (reference sequence). The CDR3 sequence is 13 residues long. The CDR3 loop is CSAGSGISYEQYF. CDR3 sequence (DNA): TGCAGTGCTGGCAGCGGTATCTCCTACGAGCAGTACTTC.

This clonotype has more than one count but fewer than ten. This chain uses TRBV20-1 with TRBJ2-5; D unclear. Between the trimmed V and J ends, which lost 3 bases and 1 base, there was a span of 15 bases. The CDR3 is 15 amino acids. Germline V CDR1 and CDR2: DFQATT, SNEGSKA (reference sequence). Here the CDR3 DNA reads TGCAGTGCTAGGGCCCCCGGACGGGTCCAAGAGACCCAGTACTTC. Encoded protein: CSARAPGRVQETQYF.

The J gene is TRBJ1-1, the V gene TRBV20-1, with D hard to call. The V and J ends lost 2 bases and 7 bases respectively, with 14 bases between them. Looked up from germline, CDR1 is DFQATT and CDR2 is SNEGSKA (reference sequence). The CDR3 is made up of 13 amino acids. The CDR3 sequence is CSARIHRKNEAFF. CDR3 bases: TGCAGTGCTAGAATACACAGAAAGAATGAAGCTTTCTTT.

The chain is built from TRBV27 and TRBJ2-3; 7 nucleotides match TRBD2. The CDR3 is 15 amino acids. Germline loops: CDR1 MNHEY, CDR2 SMNVEV (reference sequence). The junction had 5 bases not matched to a gene; V was cut back by 3 bases and J by 2 bases. The CDR3 DNA reads TGTGCCAGCAGTTTGGGGGGGTCAGCCACAGATACGCAGTATTTT. As protein: CASSLGGSATDTQYF.

This clonotype was detected only a few times. The chain links TRBV5-5 to TRBJ1-4; the match to TRBD1 covers 8 bases. The CDR3 length is 20 residues. After removal of 1 base from V and 7 bases from J, the junction contained 21 bases not matched to a gene. Germline CDR1 SGHKS, CDR2 YYEKEE (reference sequence). CDR3 DNA sequence: TGTGCCAGCAGCTTGTTGTCATTGGGGACAGGCCCCTTAAGGGGTGAAAAACTGTTTTTT. Translating gives CASSLLSLGTGPLRGEKLFF.

The chain carries TRBV28 and TRBJ2-1; D is perhaps TRBD2 (6 bases). The J call may be mistaken, given a closer DNA end match to TRBJ2-7. There are 18 residues in the CDR3. Germline loops: CDR1 MDHEN, CDR2 SYDVKM. The CDR3 region is CASSLPTLDLGGRYEQYF. CDR3 nucleotides: TGTGCCAGCAGTTTACCGACTCTCGACCTCGGGGGTAGATACGAGCAGTACTTC.

This clonotype turned up a few times. The gene calls are TRBV28 and TRBJ1-2, with 7 positions matching TRBD1. Germline V gene lookup returns CDR1 MDHEN and CDR2 SYDVKM. The ends lost 4 bases at V and 3 bases at J; junction bases unmatched: 11. The CDR3 extends over 16 amino acids. For the CDR3, the DNA is TGTGCCAGCAGTTCGAAGGGGGCCCCCATACACTATGGCTACACCTTC. It specifies CASSSKGAPIHYGYTF.

This clonotype was recorded a few times. This rearrangement joins TRBV28 to TRBJ1-6; D is undetermined. The V end was cut by 3 bases, the J end by 12 bases, with 12 bases between. Germline loops: CDR1 MDHEN, CDR2 SYDVKM. The CDR3 is 13 residues long. CDR3 bases: TGTGCCAGCAGTTTGACGGAACCTGGACCCCTCCACTTT. It yields the protein CASSLTEPGPLHF. Complete variable domain (other parts from reference TRBV28 and TRBJ1-6): DVKVTQSSRYLVKRTGEKVFLECVQDMDHENMFWYRQDPGLGLRLIYFSYDVKMKEKGDIPEGYSVSREKKERFSLILESASTNQTSMYLCASSLTEPGPLHFGNGTRLTVT.

The V gene is TRBV27, the J gene TRBJ1-6; D perhaps matches TRBD1 (5 bases). This CDR3 region has 16 residues. V gave up 4 bases and J gave up 7 bases, with 17 bases separating them. Germline V CDR1 and CDR2: MNHEY, SMNVEV (reference sequence). CDR3 sequence: CASSSRAGVGNSPLHF. The CDR3 region has the DNA TGTGCCAGCAGTTCCAGGGCAGGTGTTGGGAATTCACCCCTCCACTTT.

The chain carries TRBV11-2 and TRBJ2-3; TRBD1 or TRBD2 may be the D gene (5 bases each). Trimming left V 1 base short and J 3 bases short, with 11 bases between. Germline CDR1 is SGHAT and CDR2 is FQNNGV. The CDR3 has 15 amino acids. This CDR3 is CASSLVGTQTDTQYF. The CDR3 DNA sequence: TGTGCCAGCAGCTTAGTAGGGACCCAAACAGATACGCAGTATTTT.

This clonotype was observed a handful of times. The CDR3 DNA is TGTGCCAGCAGGAGGTGGGGACAAAACGTCTACGAGCAGTACTTC. Amino acid sequence: CASRRWGQNVYEQYF. The genes are TRBV27 and TRBJ2-7, with D possibly being TRBD1 (6 bases). The V and J ends lost 6 bases and 3 bases respectively, with 18 bases between them. Germline lookup yields CDR1 MNHEY and CDR2 SMNVEV (reference sequence). This CDR3 contains 15 residues.

The V call is TRBV7-2, the J call TRBJ2-3, with D possibly TRBD1 on 5 matching bases. The CDR3 has 14 amino acids. Germline V lookup: CDR1 SGHTA, CDR2 FQGNSA. V was pared by 5 bases and J by 2 bases, with 11 bases between. This chain's CDR3 is CASSRQGPTDTQYF. The CDR3 DNA sequence: TGTGCCAGCAGCCGTCAGGGTCCCACAGATACGCAGTATTTT.

The chain uses TRBV28 and TRBJ2-1; the match to TRBD1 covers 8 bases. Matching the DNA end better, TRBJ2-7 makes the J call doubtful. Germline lookup yields CDR1 MDHEN and CDR2 SYDVKM. The CDR3 runs to 16 residues. CDR3 nucleotide sequence: TGTGCCAGCAGTGCCGGGACAGGATTAGCGAACTACGAGCAGTACTTC. Translation: CASSAGTGLANYEQYF.

In its sample, this clonotype was seen a few times. The rearrangement joins TRBV11-2 to TRBJ2-2; D not resolved. V was cut by 4 bases and J by 0 bases, with 9 bases left in between. This CDR3 spans 15 amino acids. CDR1 and CDR2 from the germline V gene are SGHAT and FQNNGV. CDR3 in DNA: TGTGCCAGCAGCTCCCGGAGCTCGAACACCGGGGAGCTGTTTTTT. This encodes CASSSRSSNTGELFF.

This clonotype was picked up a small number of times. The CDR3 DNA sequence: TGTGCCAGCAGCCCAGGTGGTAGGCCAAAAGAGACCCAGTACTTC. This codes for CASSPGGRPKETQYF. The chain uses TRBV7-2 and TRBJ2-5; D gene ambiguous. Germline loops: CDR1 SGHTA, CDR2 FQGNSA. Trimming pared 5 bases from V and 3 bases from J, leaving 16 bases between. CDR3 length: 15 residues.